This TCR beta chain was sequenced for a study of cytomegalovirus exposure and HLA in healthy donors. Overall study findings and caveats: Using a false discovery rate of 0.05, a later analysis showed that approximately 17,000 TCR beta sequences were associated with HLA alleles. Presence/absence analyses treated sequencing depth as roughly uniform across donors. Prior analysis indicated that the majority of TCR beta V segments exhibited productivity approximately 90% or approximately 30% of the time.

About this clone itself: The antigen remains undetermined.

The PCR contained 60 Vbeta and 13 Jbeta primers. Data came from immunoSEQ multiplex PCR; TCRdb stores just in-frame clones and leaves some out. The table records 150,000 or so clones, about three quarters of them present only once. The sample comprised PBMCs. The TCR was taken from a middle-aged woman in good health and CMV-seronegative.

The CDR3 sequence is CASSYQTGSRSEAFF. CDR3 in DNA: TGCGCCAGCAGCTACCAAACAGGGAGTAGGAGTGAAGCTTTCTTT. V usage is TRBV5-1 and J usage is TRBJ1-1, with D tentatively TRBD1 (6 bases). Trimming cost V 3 bases and J 7 bases, with 19 bases left between them. The germline V gene encodes CDR1 SGHRS and CDR2 YFSETQ. The CDR3 spans 15 residues.